This T cell receptor (beta chain) comes out of a study of T cells in Graves' hyperthyroidism and ophthalmopathy. RNA transcripts yielded amplified TCR beta CDR3 regions. The TCR CDR3 first-round RT-PCR relied on the HTBI primer set. TCRdb called the multiplex PCR reads again in MiXCR, with one record for every CDR3 protein. This table has 300,000 to 450,000 distinct CDR3 sequences, less than 15% appearing once. This clonotype turned up a few times. Trimming took 0 bases from V and 0 from J, leaving 24 bases between them. The CDR3 sequence is 21 residues long. From germline, CDR1 is DFQATT and CDR2 SNEGSKA (reference sequence).

The TCR comes from a woman under 30 with Graves' hyperthyroidism. The chain recombines TRBV20-1 with TRBJ2-6, with D perhaps matching TRBD1 (5 bases). The source material was blood. The CDR3 DNA sequence: TGCAGTGCTAGAGATAGGAATAAAGGGGCCTTATCATACTCTGGGGCCAACGTCCTGACTTTC. Protein sequence: CSARDRNKGALSYSGANVLTF.